This T cell receptor beta chain was recovered during a study of PD-L1 blockade in urothelial cancer. The germline gives CDR1 LNHDA, CDR2 SQIVND (reference sequence). V was pared by 4 bases and J by 7 bases, with 9 bases of the junction left unmatched. The CDR3 totals 16 residues. The data were produced by immunoSEQ multiplex PCR, yet TCRdb's version contains in-frame clones alone and is incomplete. The sample includes about 91,000 clones, 90% to 95% of them seen just once. The sample consisted of PBMCs, taken around atezolizumab (anti-PD-L1) treatment. V and J are TRBV19 and TRBJ1-5; 11 nucleotides agree with TRBD1. The source is a man aged 55 to 70 with urothelial cancer. CDR3 DNA sequence: TGTGCCAGTAGTAGCTCCGGGACAGGGGGAGGACAGCCCCAGCATTTT. Translation: CASSSSGTGGGQPQHF. The whole variable domain, filled in from reference TRBV19 and TRBJ1-5, reads DGGITQSPKYLFRKEGQNVTLSCEQNLNHDAMYWYRQDPGQGLRLIYYSQIVNDFQKGDIAEGYSVSREKKESFPLTVTSAQKNPTAFYLCASSSSGTGGGQPQHFGDGTRLSIL.